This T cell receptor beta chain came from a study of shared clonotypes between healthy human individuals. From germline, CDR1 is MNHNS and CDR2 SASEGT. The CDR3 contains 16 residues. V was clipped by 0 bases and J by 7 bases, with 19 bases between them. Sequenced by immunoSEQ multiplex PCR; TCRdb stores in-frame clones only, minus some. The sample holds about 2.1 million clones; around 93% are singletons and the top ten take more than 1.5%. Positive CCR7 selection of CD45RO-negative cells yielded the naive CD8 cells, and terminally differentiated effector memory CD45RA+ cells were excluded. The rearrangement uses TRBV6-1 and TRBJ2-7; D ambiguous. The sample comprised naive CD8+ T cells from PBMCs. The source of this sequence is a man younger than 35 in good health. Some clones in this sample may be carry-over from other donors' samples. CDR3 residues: CASSEALGGYPPEQYF. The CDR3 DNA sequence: TGTGCCAGCAGTGAAGCGCTGGGCGGCTATCCCCCGGAGCAGTACTTC.